This passage covers 11 T cell receptor beta chains from one sample sequenced in a study of T cell responses to AZD1222 COVID-19 vaccine. Using immunoSEQ multiplex PCR, the repertoire was profiled, and TCRdb retains in-frame clones only, with some absent. The repertoire holds about 140,000 clones, with 85% as singletons. The source was peripheral blood, collected 28 days after the second dose of the MenACWY control vaccine. Receptor source: an adult who received the MenACWY meningococcal vaccine as a control.

In this sample, this clone turned up a few times. This chain uses TRBV14 with TRBJ1-6; D gene uncertain. Germline assignment: CDR1 SGHDN and CDR2 FVKESK. Trimming removed 1 base from V and 7 bases from J, with 8 bases in between. This CDR3 is built from 14 residues. The CDR3 DNA is TGTGCCAGCAGCCAAGCCCTCGTCAATTCACCCCTCCACTTT. Its protein is CASSQALVNSPLHF.

A single count supports this clone. The J gene is TRBJ2-2, the V gene TRBV5-4; the match to TRBD1 covers 7 bases. Trimming cost V 6 bases and J 6 bases; bases outside gene matches: 5. This CDR3 region has 13 residues. CDR1 is SGHNT and CDR2 is YYREEE in the germline V gene (reference sequence). The CDR3 region has the DNA TGTGCCAGCAACAGGGGTACAGCCGGGGAGCTGTTTTTT. Its protein is CASNRGTAGELFF.

This clone was observed once. The chain links TRBV29-1 to TRBJ2-2, with D perhaps assigned TRBD1 or TRBD2 (6 bases each). CDR3 length: 13 amino acids. Germline values: CDR1 SQVTM, CDR2 ANQGSEA. Trimming stripped 7 bases from V and 6 bases from J, with 15 bases between. CDR3 DNA sequence: TGCAGCGCGGGGGCCTCAAGGGCCGGGGAGCTGTTTTTT. It translates to CSAGASRAGELFF.

In DNA form, the CDR3 reads TGTGCCAGCAGTTACAGGAGGCACTATGGCTACACCTTC. Protein product: CASSYRRHYGYTF. V and J are TRBV12-3 or TRBV12-4 and TRBJ1-2; a possible D gene is TRBD1 (5 bases). CDR3 length equals 13 residues. Between the trimmed V and J ends, which lost 4 bases and 3 bases, there was a span of 9 bases.

The rearrangement links TRBV5-1 to TRBJ1-1; no firm D call. CDR3 length: 14 amino acids. Looked up from germline, CDR1 is SGHRS and CDR2 is YFSETQ. V shed 4 bases and J shed 8 bases, with 18 bases lying between them. The CDR3, as DNA: TGCGCCAGCAGCCTCGATGAGTCAGGTCCCGAAGCTTTCTTT. Its protein is CASSLDESGPEAFF.

V gene TRBV6-2 or TRBV6-3 combines with J gene TRBJ1-1; D is ambiguous. CDR3 length: 17 residues. Germline CDR1 MNHEY, CDR2 SVGEGT. Trimming removed 3 bases at V and 0 bases at J, with 17 bases between. CDR3 protein: CASSYPFRALMNTEAFF. As DNA, the CDR3 is TGTGCCAGCAGTTATCCCTTTCGGGCTCTGATGAACACTGAAGCTTTCTTT.

The V call is TRBV2, the J call TRBJ1-6; weak D call: TRBD1 (6 bases). V lost 1 base and J 10 bases, leaving 14 bases between the germline ends. The CDR3 is 15 amino acids. Germline-derived CDR1 and CDR2 are SNHLY and FYNNEI. CDR3 nucleotides: TGTGCCAGCAGTGAAGACGGACAGAGGAAATCACCCCTCCACTTT. Its protein product is CASSEDGQRKSPLHF. The full variable domain, with the rest looked up from reference TRBV2 and TRBJ1-6, is EPEVTQTPSHQVTQMGQEVILRCVPISNHLYFYWYRQILGQKVEFLVSFYNNEISEKSEIFDDQFSVERPDGSNFTLKIRSTKLEDSAMYFCASSEDGQRKSPLHFGNGTRLTVT.

This clone has just one count. V gene TRBV6-2 or TRBV6-3 combines with J gene TRBJ2-3; 12 nucleotides match TRBD2. The CDR3 extends over 17 amino acids. After removal of 3 bases from V and 4 bases from J, the junction contained 8 bases not matched to a gene. Germline V gene lookup returns CDR1 MNHEY and CDR2 SVGEGT. Here the CDR3 reads CASSYPRLAGVSDTQYF. The CDR3 DNA is TGTGCCAGCAGTTATCCCAGACTAGCGGGAGTATCAGATACGCAGTATTTT.

CDR3 in amino acids: CASSQVRNQPQHF. The CDR3 DNA sequence: TGTGCCAGCAGCCAAGTCCGCAATCAGCCCCAGCATTTT. The rearrangement uses TRBV3-1 (or the pseudogene TRBV3-2) and TRBJ1-5, with no clear D. CDR1 is LGHDT, CDR2 YNNKEL, per germline (reference sequence). The CDR3 has 13 residues. The ends were cut back, 1 base at V and 2 bases at J, with 3 bases in the middle.

The V call is TRBV3-1 (or the pseudogene TRBV3-2), the J call TRBJ1-1, with D possibly being TRBD1 (6 bases). CDR1 and CDR2 (germline): LGHDT, YNNKEL (reference sequence). Trimming shortened V by 6 bases and J by 4 bases, and 12 bases separated the two germline ends. This CDR3 spans 13 amino acids. In nucleotides, the CDR3 is TGTGCCAGCAGACTCCAGGGGTCCACTGAAGCTTTCTTT. Its translation: CASRLQGSTEAFF.

For this clone: The sample carries other DNA sequences with the same CDR3. The chain carries TRBV5-1 and TRBJ1-5; D not resolved. V was cut by 4 bases and J by 4 bases, with 9 bases left in between. CDR1 and CDR2 (germline): SGHRS, YFSETQ. CDR3 length: 13 residues. CDR3 sequence: CASSLEANQPQHF. The CDR3 nucleotides are TGCGCCAGCAGCCTGGAGGCTAATCAGCCCCAGCATTTT.